The source of this TCR beta chain is a study of shared T cell receptors in the human thymus. Germline trimming cut 3 bases from V and 4 bases from J; bases unmatched to any gene: 7. There are 15 residues in the CDR3. CDR1 and CDR2 (germline): KGHSH, LQKENI. Profiling relied on immunoSEQ multiplex PCR, and the TCRdb table lists in-frame clones only, not all of them. The sample records about 660,000 clones, approximately 87% being singletons. The sample also formed part of further work on human thymus T cells. In that study: Donation came from healthy Finnish infants having corrective surgery for congenital heart defects. Reports from related research described highly overlapping thymic repertoires among unrelated individuals.

The sample comprised thymocytes. This TCR was recovered from a boy under three years old with a congenital heart defect. This chain connects TRBV18 to TRBJ2-7; 9 bases fit TRBD1. As DNA, the CDR3 is TGTGCCAGCTCACCCGAGACAGGGGGTTCGTACGAGCAGTACTTC. As protein: CASSPETGGSYEQYF.